Shown below are 11 T cell receptor beta chains from a single sample sequenced in a study of CD8 T cells in ankylosing spondylitis. Each CDR3 protein gets one entry after TCRdb re-called the 5' RACE reads with MiXCR. The table has some 150,000 distinct CDR3 sequences, under 55% seen once; the top ten hold nearly 15%. The sequenced material came from synovial fluid, either unsorted or a sorted T cell fraction (not recorded which). All receptors come from a male donor with ankylosing spondylitis.

The CDR3 sequence: CASSLVVSGSFYEQYF. The CDR3 DNA sequence: TGCGCCAGCAGCTTGGTTGTTAGCGGGAGTTTCTACGAGCAGTACTTC. The rearrangement links TRBV5-1 to TRBJ2-7, with 9 positions matching TRBD2. The V and J ends lost 0 bases and 3 bases, in that order; junction bases with no gene match: 7. The CDR3 is 16 residues long. Germline CDR1 is SGHRS and CDR2 is YFSETQ.

By frequency in the sample, this clonotype is medium-sized (0.01 to 0.1%). The gene calls are TRBV7-6 and TRBJ1-5; tentative D call: TRBD1 (5 bases). This CDR3 spans 13 amino acids. V lost 5 bases and J 4 bases, leaving 9 bases between the germline ends. Germline V CDR1 and CDR2: SGHVS, FNYEAQ. The CDR3: CASSLGENQPQHF. The DNA for the CDR3 is TGTGCCAGCAGCCTGGGGGAAAATCAGCCCCAGCATTTT.

V and J are TRBV12-3 or TRBV12-4 and TRBJ2-5; D remains unclear. This CDR3 comprises 13 residues. Trimming cost V 3 bases and J 1 base, with 6 bases left between them. This CDR3 is CASSFFRQETQYF. For the CDR3, the DNA is TGTGCCAGCAGTTTCTTCCGCCAAGAGACCCAGTACTTC.

The chain is built from TRBV7-9 and TRBJ2-1, with 13 positions matching TRBD2. Trimming took 5 bases from V and 2 from J; bases not matched to a gene: 6. Germline V gene lookup returns CDR1 SEHNR and CDR2 FQNEAQ (reference sequence). The CDR3 covers 17 residues. CDR3 nucleotides: TGTGCCAGCAGCCGACTAGCGGGAGGAGGGACCTACAATGAGCAGTTCTTC. This sequence encodes CASSRLAGGGTYNEQFF.

This chain connects TRBV3-1 to TRBJ2-1; TRBD2 agrees at 7 bases. The CDR3 contains 14 residues. Germline V gene lookup returns CDR1 LGHDT and CDR2 YNNKEL (reference sequence). V gave up 7 bases and J gave up 0 bases; unmatched junction bases: 3. The CDR3 region is CASTGGPSYNEQFF. In DNA form, the CDR3 reads TGTGCCAGCACGGGGGGTCCCTCCTACAATGAGCAGTTCTTC.

V is TRBV7-9 and J is TRBJ2-3; 10 bases agree with TRBD1. Germline values: CDR1 SEHNR, CDR2 FQNEAQ (reference sequence). The CDR3 length is 16 residues. J was trimmed by 2 bases and V by 5 bases; bases with no gene match: 7. CDR3: CASSIGTGEVTDTQYF. Written as DNA, the CDR3 is TGTGCCAGCAGCATAGGGACAGGGGAGGTCACAGATACGCAGTATTTT.

A few counts support this clonotype. The chain recombines TRBV5-1 with TRBJ2-1, with D tentatively TRBD2 (5 bases). The CDR3 runs to 16 residues. V was pared by 6 bases and J by 10 bases, with 26 bases between. Germline lookup yields CDR1 SGHRS and CDR2 YFSETQ. In DNA, the CDR3 is TGCGCCAGCACCCATGGACTCCCCGAAAGATCCAGCGAGCAGTTCTTC. It encodes CASTHGLPERSSEQFF.

This clonotype came up many times. V usage is TRBV10-3 and J usage is TRBJ2-1, with TRBD2 matching 11 bases. This CDR3 comprises 18 residues. Germline CDR1 is ENHRY and CDR2 is SYGVKD. With V trimmed by 3 bases and J by 4 bases, 11 bases remained unmatched. The CDR3 loop is CAISDPDPGLAVYNEQFF. CDR3 coding DNA: TGTGCCATCAGTGACCCGGACCCGGGACTAGCGGTATACAATGAGCAGTTCTTC.

J is TRBJ1-2 and V is TRBV11-1; D remains unclear. The V and J ends lost 5 bases and 7 bases respectively, with 17 bases between them. CDR3 length equals 14 residues. Germline CDR1 is SGHAT and CDR2 is FQDESV (reference sequence). This chain's CDR3 is CASSPRREGVGYTF. The CDR3 bases are TGTGCCAGCAGCCCAAGGCGAGAGGGAGTTGGCTACACCTTC.

This rearrangement joins TRBV27 to TRBJ1-1, with no clear D. The V end was cut by 4 bases, the J end by 4 bases, with 10 bases between. This CDR3 comprises 13 residues. The V gene's germline CDR1 is MNHEY and CDR2 SMNVEV (reference sequence). CDR3 sequence (DNA): TGTGCCAGCAGTTACCGGCCGGGCACTGAAGCTTTCTTT. This encodes CASSYRPGTEAFF.

This clonotype has only a few counts. CDR3 amino acids: CASSLGPWGDQPQHF. CDR3 nucleotide sequence: TGCGCCAGCAGCTTGGGACCCTGGGGGGATCAGCCCCAGCATTTT. V usage is TRBV5-1 and J usage is TRBJ1-5; D possibly corresponds to TRBD1 (5 bases). The CDR3 loop spans 15 amino acids. V gave up 0 bases and J gave up 5 bases, with 12 bases separating them. The germline gives CDR1 SGHRS, CDR2 YFSETQ.